This passage covers 5 T cell receptor beta chains from one sample sequenced in a study of T cells in Graves' hyperthyroidism and ophthalmopathy. Amplification of TCR beta CDR3 regions was performed using RNA transcripts as template. The primer set for the first-round RT-PCR of the TCR CDR3 was HTBI. TCRdb re-analysed the multiplex PCR reads in MiXCR, keeping a single row per CDR3 protein. The sample lists around 350,000 distinct CDR3 sequences, more than 15% seen once, with around a quarter in the top ten. Sequencing input: blood. The receptors derive from a woman aged 18 to 35 with Graves' hyperthyroidism that later progressed to Graves' ophthalmopathy.

Only a few counts were recorded for this clonotype. The V and J genes are TRBV24-1 and TRBJ2-2; D assignment may be TRBD1 or TRBD2 (5 bases each). The germline V gene encodes CDR1 KGHDR and CDR2 SFDVKD. Trimming took 10 bases from V and 5 from J, leaving 13 bases between them. The length of the CDR3 is 13 residues. CDR3 sequence: CATGTPGTGELFF. As DNA, the CDR3 is TGTGCCACTGGGACCCCCGGGACCGGGGAGCTGTTTTTT.

This clonotype was detected many times. The gene calls are TRBV20-1 and TRBJ2-3; 9 bases fit TRBD2. The CDR3 runs 15 residues. With V trimmed by 3 bases and J by 9 bases, 13 bases remained unmatched. Germline V gene sequence: CDR1 DFQATT, CDR2 SNEGSKA (reference sequence). This chain's CDR3 is CSASVGSGSLGTQYF. The CDR3 DNA sequence: TGCAGTGCTAGTGTTGGTAGCGGGAGTTTAGGGACGCAGTATTTT.

This clonotype was detected ten times or more. The CDR3 DNA reads TGTGCCAGCAGTGAAGCGAGATTTCGGGCAGATACGCAGTATTTT. Amino acid sequence: CASSEARFRADTQYF. This chain joins TRBV6-1 and TRBJ2-3, with D unresolved. There are 15 residues in the CDR3. Germline V gene sequence: CDR1 MNHNS, CDR2 SASEGT. Deletions cut 0 bases from V and 4 bases from J, with 11 bases between.

There are many counts of this clonotype. V usage is TRBV5-1 and J usage is TRBJ1-1; D possibly corresponds to TRBD1 (6 bases). The CDR3 loop spans 14 amino acids. Trimming stripped 4 bases from V and 7 bases from J, with 17 bases between. The germline gives CDR1 SGHRS, CDR2 YFSETQ. CDR3 DNA: TGCGCCAGCAGCCCGGGAGGGGGAACAAGTGAAGCTTTCTTT. Translation: CASSPGGGTSEAFF.

This clonotype was found a few times. The chain is built from TRBV30 and TRBJ1-1, with 8 positions matching TRBD1. Per the germline V gene, CDR1 is GTSNPN and CDR2 is SVGIG (reference sequence). CDR3 length: 13 residues. With 1 base clipped from V and 4 bases from J, the junction kept 2 bases outside the gene matches. The CDR3 nucleotides read TGTGCCTGGAGTGGGACAGGGTTCACTGAAGCTTTCTTT. Translation: CAWSGTGFTEAFF. Full variable domain (missing parts from reference TRBV30 and TRBJ1-1): SQTIHQWPATLVQPVGSPLSLECTVEGTSNPNLYWYRQAAGRGLQLLFYSVGIGQISSEVPQNLSASRPQDRQFILSSKKLLLSDSGFYLCAWSGTGFTEAFFGQGTRLTVV.